This is a list of T cell receptor beta chains from one sample in a study of blood T cell repertoires in COVID-19. The table came from immunoSEQ multiplex PCR; TCRdb's copy has only in-frame clones and leaves some out. The table lists some 350,000 clones, about 90% of them singletons. The specimen sequenced was peripheral blood. The source is a woman in her seventies with COVID-19, enrolled during active disease. Both conserved end residues are part of each CDR3. The order of the fields is D gene, J gene, V gene, CDR3 length, CDR3 protein. A D gene is named only where the DNA matches it firmly.

D gene: TRBD1
J gene: TRBJ1-3
V gene: TRBV7-9
CDR3 length: 16
CDR3 protein: CASSVDRGLTGNTIYF

D gene: TRBD1
J gene: TRBJ1-6
V gene: TRBV10-3
CDR3 length: 13
CDR3 protein: CAIKDRVDSPLHF

D gene: -
J gene: TRBJ1-5
V gene: TRBV6-5
CDR3 length: 13
CDR3 protein: CASSYSQHQPQHF

D gene: TRBD1
J gene: TRBJ1-3
V gene: TRBV7-2
CDR3 length: 15
CDR3 protein: CAEIIPDRAGNTIYF

D gene: -
J gene: TRBJ2-1
V gene: TRBV28
CDR3 length: 17
CDR3 protein: CASTSRWDGSSYNEQFF

D gene: -
J gene: TRBJ1-3
V gene: TRBV11-2
CDR3 length: 15
CDR3 protein: CASSLTGGIGNTIYF

D gene: -
J gene: TRBJ1-4
V gene: TRBV6-4
CDR3 length: 13
CDR3 protein: CASSPLSGEKLFF

D gene: -
J gene: TRBJ1-2
V gene: TRBV2
CDR3 length: 15
CDR3 protein: CASSVSAGANYGYTF

D gene: TRBD2
J gene: TRBJ2-2
V gene: TRBV3-1/TRBV3-2
CDR3 length: 15
CDR3 protein: CASSQGGGKTGELFF

D gene: TRBD1
J gene: TRBJ2-1
V gene: TRBV9
CDR3 length: 15
CDR3 protein: CASSARDRIDNEQFF

D gene: -
J gene: TRBJ2-7
V gene: TRBV29-1
CDR3 length: 14
CDR3 protein: CSVGTSPNSYEQYF

D gene: TRBD2
J gene: TRBJ2-3
V gene: TRBV7-2
CDR3 length: 12
CDR3 protein: CASSTTSGGAYF

D gene: TRBD1
J gene: TRBJ2-1
V gene: TRBV28
CDR3 length: 15
CDR3 protein: CASSPSGTGNNEQFF

D gene: -
J gene: TRBJ1-4
V gene: TRBV5-4
CDR3 length: 13
CDR3 protein: CASSFWGNEKLFF

D gene: -
J gene: TRBJ2-2
V gene: TRBV7-2
CDR3 length: 14
CDR3 protein: CASSTLRNTGELFF

D gene: -
J gene: TRBJ1-5
V gene: TRBV24-1
CDR3 length: 12
CDR3 protein: CATSDPNQPQHF

D gene: TRBD1
J gene: TRBJ1-1
V gene: TRBV27
CDR3 length: 14
CDR3 protein: CASSLGDRGTEAFF

D gene: TRBD1
J gene: TRBJ1-3
V gene: TRBV18
CDR3 length: 16
CDR3 protein: CASSFSGTGSGNTIYF

D gene: -
J gene: TRBJ1-1
V gene: TRBV4-1
CDR3 length: 13
CDR3 protein: CASSQTVNTEAFF

D gene: TRBD1
J gene: TRBJ1-6
V gene: TRBV6-2/TRBV6-3
CDR3 length: 17
CDR3 protein: CASSYHPPTGVVSPLHF

D gene: -
J gene: TRBJ1-5
V gene: TRBV12-3/TRBV12-4
CDR3 length: 13
CDR3 protein: CASRLTVNQPQHF

D gene: TRBD1
J gene: TRBJ1-6
V gene: TRBV6-5
CDR3 length: 14
CDR3 protein: CASRSDRGSSPLHF

D gene: TRBD1
J gene: TRBJ1-2
V gene: TRBV25-1
CDR3 length: 13
CDR3 protein: CASSEGRGSGYTF

D gene: -
J gene: TRBJ2-2
V gene: TRBV30
CDR3 length: 15
CDR3 protein: CAWSADTANTGELFF

D gene: TRBD1
J gene: TRBJ1-1
V gene: TRBV6-5
CDR3 length: 15
CDR3 protein: CASSYSQGAATEAFF

D gene: -
J gene: TRBJ2-3
V gene: TRBV18
CDR3 length: 15
CDR3 protein: CASSPSDGSTDTQYF

D gene: -
J gene: TRBJ1-1
V gene: TRBV5-6
CDR3 length: 13
CDR3 protein: CASSWSGNTEAFF

D gene: -
J gene: TRBJ1-1
V gene: TRBV5-8
CDR3 length: 15
CDR3 protein: CASSLGQRVDTEAFF

D gene: -
J gene: TRBJ1-3
V gene: TRBV4-1
CDR3 length: 14
CDR3 protein: CASSDKFSGNTIYF

D gene: -
J gene: TRBJ2-5
V gene: TRBV7-9
CDR3 length: 14
CDR3 protein: CASSYGQYQETQYF

D gene: -
J gene: TRBJ2-5
V gene: TRBV6-2/TRBV6-3
CDR3 length: 16
CDR3 protein: CASSYSGGGQQETQYF

D gene: -
J gene: TRBJ2-1
V gene: TRBV10-2
CDR3 length: 15
CDR3 protein: CASSEVGGSYNEQFF

D gene: TRBD1
J gene: TRBJ2-5
V gene: TRBV11-2
CDR3 length: 15
CDR3 protein: CASSRGQGFRETQYF

D gene: -
J gene: TRBJ1-2
V gene: TRBV28
CDR3 length: 13
CDR3 protein: CASSLMAVYGYTF

D gene: TRBD1
J gene: TRBJ2-3
V gene: TRBV7-9
CDR3 length: 16
CDR3 protein: CASSSSRQGRGDTQYF

D gene: -
J gene: TRBJ1-4
V gene: TRBV6-6
CDR3 length: 14
CDR3 protein: CASSYQGPNEKLFF

D gene: -
J gene: TRBJ2-7
V gene: TRBV20-1
CDR3 length: 15
CDR3 protein: CSASGGGISSYEQYF

D gene: TRBD1
J gene: TRBJ1-3
V gene: TRBV24-1
CDR3 length: 13
CDR3 protein: CATSDRRGHTIYF